Listed here are 2 T cell receptor beta chains from one sample, sequenced in a study of vaccination effects on CD4 cells after COVID-19. These receptors' targets are unknown. Culture lasted about 10 days before CD4+ T cell isolation. Profiled with immunoSEQ multiplex PCR; TCRdb holds only in-frame clones, not every one. The table includes about 45,000 clones, approximately 74% detected once. The source material was CD4+ T cells from PBMCs cultured without peptide, sampled before COVID-19 vaccination. The receptors stem from a human donor who had a prior SARS-CoV-2 infection.

V usage is TRBV7-8 and J usage is TRBJ2-2; D is uncertain. The germline V and J ends were trimmed by 1 base and 6 bases, with 9 bases remaining between them. The germline V gene encodes CDR1 SGHVS and CDR2 FQNEAQ. CDR3 length: 14 residues. The CDR3 DNA follows: TGTGCCAGCAGCTTAGGCCCAACGTCCGGGGAGCTGTTTTTT. Translation gives CASSLGPTSGELFF.

The V and J genes are TRBV30 and TRBJ2-7; D gene uncertain. This CDR3 region has 15 residues. The V and J ends lost 3 bases and 5 bases respectively, with 20 bases between them. Germline V gene sequence: CDR1 GTSNPN, CDR2 SVGIG (reference sequence). This chain's CDR3 is CAWSQNTGPRNEQYF. CDR3 nucleotides: TGTGCCTGGAGCCAAAATACCGGGCCTCGGAACGAGCAGTACTTC.